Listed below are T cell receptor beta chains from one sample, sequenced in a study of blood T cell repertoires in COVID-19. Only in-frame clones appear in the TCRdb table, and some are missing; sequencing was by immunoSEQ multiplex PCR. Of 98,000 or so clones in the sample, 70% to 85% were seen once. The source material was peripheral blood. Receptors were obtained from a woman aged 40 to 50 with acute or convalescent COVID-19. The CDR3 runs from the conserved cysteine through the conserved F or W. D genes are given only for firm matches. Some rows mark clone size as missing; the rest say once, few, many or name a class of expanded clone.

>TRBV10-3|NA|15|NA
CAISESMNRAYGYTF
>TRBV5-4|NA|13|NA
CASSFRGIYGYTF
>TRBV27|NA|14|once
CASSSLVRAGELFF
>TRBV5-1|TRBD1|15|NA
CASSPRTGGGEKLFF
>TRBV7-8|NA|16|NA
CASSPTGQGTQETQYF
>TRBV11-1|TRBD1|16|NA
CASSLGGGQLNTEAFF
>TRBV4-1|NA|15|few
CASSQEFEANTEAFF
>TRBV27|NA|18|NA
CASLFFYGVGGGNSPLHF
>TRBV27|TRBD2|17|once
CASSFSSGGAFPDTQYF
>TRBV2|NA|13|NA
CASRKGLSTEAFF
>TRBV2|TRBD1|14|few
CASSDRTGLREQYF
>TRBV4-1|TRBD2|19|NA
CASSQENRGGGGPLWEQYF
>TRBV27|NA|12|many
CASSPNTGELFF
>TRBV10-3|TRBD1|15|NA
CAIKADRGPNQPQHF
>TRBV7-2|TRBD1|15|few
CASSSVQGLVDTQYF
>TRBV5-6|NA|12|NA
CASRDRHYEQYF
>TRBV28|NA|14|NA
CASSLSGVGNTIYF
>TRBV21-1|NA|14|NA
CASSGGAGTGELFF
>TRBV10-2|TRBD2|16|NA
CASSGGGLDFTDTQYF
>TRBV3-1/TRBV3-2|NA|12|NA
CASSYRMYEQYF
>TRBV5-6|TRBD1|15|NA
CASSLGTGHFAEQYF
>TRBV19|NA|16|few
CASSTFGITGGYGYTF
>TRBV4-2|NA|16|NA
CASSQSGEIYNSPLHF